The T cell receptor (beta chain) under discussion was sequenced for a study of CD8+ T cells in alopecia areata (dated by TCRdb to 2017 to 2018). Notes on the research overall: The treated patients took part in an open-label pilot trial in which moderate-to-severe alopecia areata was treated with oral tofacitinib at 5 to 10 mg twice daily. TCRbeta CDR3 regions were amplified by immunoSEQ multiplex PCR using 35 Vbeta forward and 13 Jbeta reverse primers. Scalp clonality was compared across normal scalp (n=4), patchy alopecia areata scalp (n=8), and alopecia totalis/universalis scalp (n=8). To study T cell clonal expansion in alopecia areata, the researchers applied high-throughput TCRbeta sequencing to both the C3H/HeJ mouse model and human patients. RNA was obtained with the PAXgene miRNA kit for fixed scalp, the miRNeasy kit for PBMCs, and the RNeasy kit for mouse skin. Biopsies were taken from tofacitinib-treated patients at baseline and again at 4 and 24 weeks into treatment, and several of those patients also had a later scalp biopsy. Scalp tissue and sorted CD4+ and CD8+ peripheral blood T cells from patchy and totalis/universalis alopecia areata patients and from healthy controls were covered by human TCRbeta sequencing. Tofacitinib was administered for 6 to 18 months, and 6 months of follow-up off drug were then conducted to assess delayed response and recurrence. Study-level results and caveats: Lesional scalp, especially in alopecia totalis/universalis, showed higher clonality and more expanded CD8+ clones than normal scalp, suggesting antigenic drive. Compared with mice, TCR sequences shared between patients were less clear, possibly partly because of HLA diversity across the patient population. Unlike mouse skin, where gammadelta T cells dominate, normal human skin contains resident alphabeta T cells that get sequenced too, which complicates analysis of the scalp TCR repertoire.

The table lists this clone with a few counts. Its binding antigen is unknown. No much larger clone is present one base from it, and per-base qualities are unavailable. V is pared back by 6 bases and J by 6 bases, with 15 bases lying between the germline termini. There are 15 amino acids in the CDR3, from cysteine to phenylalanine inclusive. Here the CDR3 DNA is all that survives: 45 bases in frame from base 1. As encoded in the germline V gene, CDR1 is MNHEY while CDR2 is SVGAGI. The library was produced with the immunoSEQ multiplex PCR assay. For TCR sequencing, RNA was extracted from every sample and reverse transcribed into cDNA to serve as template. SuperScript III was used for first-strand cDNA synthesis, primed with a 2:1 mix of oligo-dT and random hexamers. A synthetic immune receptor repertoire was used to measure amplification bias, and any remaining bias was corrected computationally. From the authors' description of their analysis: After raw reads were preprocessed to remove errors, the CDR3 was defined following IMGT conventions as running from the conserved cysteine to phenylalanine. To get clonality, Shannon entropy was normalized by log2 of the number of productive unique TCRs and the result was subtracted from 1. Whether each scalp clone was CD4 or CD8 was inferred by checking scalp TCRbeta sequences against the CD4 and CD8 repertoires from sorted blood. Here the immuneACCESS table is served through TCRdb, limited to in-frame sequences with V and J called. Missing clones are a known gap in these copies; in checked studies unresolved V genes cover under half, and the rest lacks a known reason. V and J calls and clone size are those listed in that table; D and trimming were worked out from the DNA. The sample has fewer than 200,000 clones on record, 59% of them singletons. Roughly 15% of the sample goes to the ten largest clones.

The time point label, as the study defines it: baseline before oral tofacitinib. Peripheral blood and lesional scalp punch biopsies were obtained from patients with alopecia areata. After PBMCs were isolated by density centrifugation and stained for CD3, CD4 and CD8, a FACSAria was used to sort CD4+ and CD8+ T cells. The sample here was CD4+ T cells sorted from blood, taken at week 0. Recombination connected TRBV6-5 to TRBJ1-6; the D gene assignment is ambiguous. The receptor was isolated from a human donor with alopecia areata. CDR3 region: CASRKPSGPNSPLHF. The sequence in DNA is TGTGCCAGCAGGAAACCGTCAGGACCTAATTCACCCCTCCACTTT.